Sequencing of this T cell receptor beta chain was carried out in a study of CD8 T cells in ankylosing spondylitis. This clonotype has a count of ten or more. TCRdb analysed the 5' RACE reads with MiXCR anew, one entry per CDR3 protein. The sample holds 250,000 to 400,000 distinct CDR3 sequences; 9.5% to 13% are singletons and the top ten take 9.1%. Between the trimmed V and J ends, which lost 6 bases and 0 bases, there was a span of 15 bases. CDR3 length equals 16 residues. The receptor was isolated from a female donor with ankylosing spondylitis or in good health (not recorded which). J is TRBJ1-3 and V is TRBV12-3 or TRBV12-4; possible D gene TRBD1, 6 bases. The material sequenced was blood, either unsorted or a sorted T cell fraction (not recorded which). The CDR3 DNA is TGTGCCAGCAGCACCATGCAGGGACACTCTGGAAACACCATATATTTT. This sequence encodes CASSTMQGHSGNTIYF.